The 5 T cell receptor beta chains presented below share a single source sample, sequenced in a study of blood T cell repertoires in COVID-19. The assay was immunoSEQ multiplex PCR, and TCRdb's table has in-frame clones only and misses some. The sample lists a few hundred thousand clones, 85% seen once, with just over 6.5% in the top ten. The sequencing sample was made of PBMCs or T cells enriched from blood (not recorded which). The origin of the receptors is a woman aged 50 to 60 who had been exposed to COVID-19.

The chain has TRBV7-9 and TRBJ2-2, with a weak D call TRBD2 (7 bases). V was pared by 8 bases and J by 4 bases, with 8 bases between. Germline-derived CDR1 and CDR2 are SEHNR and FQNEAQ (reference sequence). CDR3 size: 12 residues. For the CDR3, the DNA is TGTGCCAGCGGGGGGGCCACCGGGGAGCTGTTTTTT. This translates into CASGGATGELFF.

This clone appeared a single time. The chain combines TRBV10-2 with TRBJ1-1; D gene unclear. The CDR3 runs to 14 residues. Trimming took 0 bases from V and 2 from J, leaving 7 bases between them. Germline V lookup: CDR1 WSHSY, CDR2 SAAADI. The CDR3 reads CASSESEGNTEAFF. CDR3 coding DNA: TGCGCCAGCAGTGAGTCGGAGGGAAACACTGAAGCTTTCTTT.

This sequence joins TRBV19 and TRBJ1-5; no firm D call. CDR3 length equals 16 residues. Germline lookup yields CDR1 LNHDA and CDR2 SQIVND (reference sequence). The V end was cut by 5 bases, the J end by 2 bases, with 16 bases between. This chain's CDR3 is CASSRLLDMGNQPQHF. CDR3 nucleotide sequence: TGTGCCAGTAGTCGACTTCTGGATATGGGCAATCAGCCCCAGCATTTT.

The V and J genes are TRBV7-9 and TRBJ2-3, with 14 nucleotides matching TRBD2. The CDR3 runs to 18 residues. The V gene's germline CDR1 is SEHNR and CDR2 FQNEAQ (reference sequence). Trimming removed 5 bases from V and 1 base from J; junction bases left unmatched: 8. The CDR3 nucleotides are TGTGCCAGCAGCACTAATCCGGGACTAGCGGGGGGCACAGATACGCAGTATTTT. Its protein product is CASSTNPGLAGGTDTQYF.

In regard to this clone: At one end the junction does not follow the germline gene, possibly because of a read error. The chain combines TRBV27 with TRBJ2-3, with D uncertain. The CDR3 sequence is 14 residues long. From germline, CDR1 is MNHEY and CDR2 SMNVEV (reference sequence). CDR3 loop: CASTLGSSPGTQYF. The CDR3 region has the DNA TGTGCCAGCACTTTAGGGTCCTCCCCAGGTACGCAGTATTTT.